This paragraph reports one T cell receptor beta chain. Within its sample, this clonotype is medium-sized (0.01 to 0.1%). Its antigen is unknown. Nothing much larger sits one base from this clone, and base qualities are not available. This beta chain lies outside the target of a library built for alpha chains; its clone size means little. Sample time point, as interpreted from the label and publication: sample taken at primary tumor resection. Donors were over 60 patients with early-stage, untreated non-small cell lung cancer from the lung TRACERx cohort. For TCR sequencing, whole RNA was extracted from tumor and nontumor lung tissue, or from cryopreserved PBMC samples, and no cell sorting was done. Only patients with enough RNA available from two or more tumor regions were chosen for TCR sequencing. Tumor and adjacent nontumor lung specimens were reviewed by a lung pathologist before selection. This sample is drawn from a study of spatial heterogeneity in lung cancer (dated 2019 in TCRdb). Turning to the overall study: Beta-chain transcripts were consistently detected in greater numbers than alpha-chain transcripts, which likely reflects a higher abundance of beta-chain transcripts. In tumor regions, TCR transcript counts showed a strong correlation with a T cell transcriptional module score derived from matched bulk RNA-seq. In the raw uncorrected reads, each unique combination of TCR and UMI appeared more than ten times on average. TCR alpha and beta repertoires were quantitatively compared across multiple tumor regions, matched nontumor lung and blood in non-small cell lung cancer. The study linked features of the TCR repertoire to counts of nonsynonymous mutations, which were determined by whole-exome sequencing of tumor tissue. At surgery, both alpha and beta chains were TCR-sequenced in approximately 210 tumor regions, fewer than 65 matched nontumor lung samples and 56 PBMC samples.

The library was produced with 5' RACE. Instrument on record: NextSeq 500. In the TCR library protocol, a unique molecular identifier was attached to each TCR cDNA molecule so that PCR and sequencing errors could be corrected. For the original study's pipeline: TCR identification, UMI-based error correction and CDR3 extraction were all carried out with Decombinator tools. TCRs above a frequency of 2 per 1,000, corresponding to the top 1% of the tumor frequency distribution, were defined as expanded. Expanded tumor TCRs were classed as regional if statistically deemed absent (corrected P<0.05) from at least one tumor region, otherwise ubiquitous. Rényi diversity was computed with the R vegan package after subsampling each repertoire 100 times to 5,000 TCRs. To build CDR3 similarity networks, amino acid triplet string-kernel similarity was used, and CDR3s were connected when their pairwise similarity was above 0.82. TCRdb redid the processing of the public reads, applying fastp at Q25 and MiXCR, and retained in-frame beta chains. Each entry merges the rows of one CDR3 protein and shows their most common DNA and genes. The authors' filters were not applied to this entry. The sample includes 3,600 or so distinct CDR3 sequences, with just under 7% observed a single time. Roughly 20% of the sample is held by the ten biggest clonotypes.

V is reduced by 6 bases and J by 7 bases, leaving a spacing of 9 bases between them. The germline V gene gives CDR1 as SNHLY and CDR2 as FYNNEI. There are 12 amino acids in the CDR3, from cysteine to phenylalanine inclusive. Of all the DNA, just the CDR3 is kept, 36 bases in frame from base 1. Study-wide findings and limitations: Counts of ubiquitous and regional expanded TCRs were found to correlate with counts of ubiquitous and regional nonsynonymous mutations, respectively. The tumor nonsynonymous mutation count correlated with the number of expanded intratumoral alpha and beta TCRs. Estimated TCR-seq coverage of tumor T cells was only around 7.1% for alpha chains and approximately 12% for beta chains. Confirming at a functional level the hypothesis that regional TCRs recognize regional mutations was considered to require additional single-cell paired TCR alpha and beta sequencing.

The TCR sequence derives from a male donor with early-stage non-small cell lung cancer. Rearrangement joined TRBV2 to TRBJ1-4; the D gene cannot be named for sure. Sequencing was performed on lung tumor tissue, taken at surgery. The nucleotides are TGTGCCAGCAGACGATCCGCTGAAAAACTGTTTTTT. It is translated as CASRRSAEKLFF.